The next 14 T cell receptor beta chains were all read from a single sample in a study of cytomegalovirus exposure and HLA in healthy donors. In the PCR, 60 Vbeta and 13 Jbeta primers were used. TCRdb's copy holds only in-frame clones and misses some; the assay was immunoSEQ multiplex PCR. The sample yields about 200,000 clones, roughly 80% seen once. Sequencing used PBMCs. These receptors came from a man aged 30-40 years in good health and CMV-seronegative.

The rearrangement uses TRBV5-1 and TRBJ2-2, with unresolved D. The CDR3 length is 12 residues. Germline-derived CDR1 and CDR2 are SGHRS and YFSETQ. Trimming cost V 4 bases and J 7 bases, with 8 bases left between them. The CDR3 bases are TGCGCCAGCAGCGTTAGTTTCGGGGAGCTGTTTTTT. Protein: CASSVSFGELFF.

J is TRBJ1-2 and V is TRBV14; tentatively, D is TRBD1 (6 bases). The CDR3 consists of 16 residues. Trimming removed 4 bases from V and 3 bases from J, with 18 bases in between. The V gene's germline CDR1 is SGHDN and CDR2 FVKESK. This CDR3 reads CASSLSGEGAYYGYTF. CDR3 DNA sequence: TGTGCCAGCAGCCTATCAGGGGAAGGAGCTTACTATGGCTACACCTTC.

This rearrangement joins TRBV5-1 to TRBJ1-1; the match to TRBD1 covers 7 bases. The CDR3 loop spans 13 amino acids. J was trimmed by 1 base and V by 5 bases; bases with no gene match: 2. Germline V gene sequence: CDR1 SGHRS, CDR2 YFSETQ. CDR3 sequence: CASRDRPNTEAFF. DNA of the CDR3: TGCGCCAGCAGGGACAGGCCGAACACTGAAGCTTTCTTT. The full variable domain, with the rest looked up from reference TRBV5-1 and TRBJ1-1, is KAGVTQTPRYLIKTRGQQVTLSCSPISGHRSVSWYQQTPGQGLQFLFEYFSETQRNKGNFPGRFSGRQFSNSRSEMNVSTLELGDSALYLCASRDRPNTEAFFGQGTRLTVV.

The genes are TRBV10-2 and TRBJ2-2, with 9 bases matching TRBD2. J gave up 7 bases and V 6 bases, and 9 bases lay outside the gene matches. The germline CDR1 and CDR2 sequences are WSHSY and SAAADI. CDR3 size: 15 residues. Here the CDR3 reads CASRWGGGGIGELFF. The CDR3 region has the DNA TGCGCCAGCAGGTGGGGCGGGGGGGGCATCGGGGAGCTGTTTTTT.

The chain is built from TRBV9 and TRBJ2-3, with 8 bases aligning to TRBD2. The J segment lost 2 bases and the V segment lost 0 bases, leaving 5 bases of the junction unmatched. The CDR3 covers 16 residues. Germline CDR1 reads SGDLS; CDR2 reads YYNGEE. For the CDR3, the DNA is TGTGCCAGCAGCGTAGGAGCTAGCGGGTCCACAGATACGCAGTATTTT. Protein product: CASSVGASGSTDTQYF.

The CDR3 reads CASSEASGSPKADTQYF. CDR3 bases: TGTGCCAGCAGTGAAGCCAGCGGGTCACCAAAGGCAGATACGCAGTATTTT. The V call is TRBV2, the J call TRBJ2-3; D perhaps matches TRBD2 (6 bases). The CDR3 sequence is 17 residues long. The V end was cut by 0 bases, the J end by 4 bases, with 17 bases between. The germline gives CDR1 SNHLY, CDR2 FYNNEI.

This clone turned up a few times. This chain uses TRBV28 with TRBJ2-7, with 9 positions matching TRBD1. There are 14 residues in the CDR3. Trimming cost V 7 bases and J 6 bases; bases outside gene matches: 10. Germline assignment: CDR1 MDHEN and CDR2 SYDVKM. In DNA, the CDR3 is TGTGCCAGCATCTACCGGGACAGGGCATCCGAGCAGTACTTC. It translates to CASIYRDRASEQYF.

This clone was counted only a few times. The chain joins TRBV18 to TRBJ1-2; D is perhaps TRBD1 (5 bases). This CDR3 has 15 residues. Germline V gives CDR1 KGHSH, CDR2 LQKENI. The V and J ends lost 6 bases and 0 bases respectively, with 14 bases between them. This chain's CDR3 is CASSGSGRPNYGYTF. Here the CDR3 DNA reads TGTGCCAGCTCGGGGTCAGGGAGGCCTAACTATGGCTACACCTTC.

This clone was recorded a few times. The V and J genes are TRBV28 and TRBJ1-6; D remains ambiguous. The CDR3 length is 12 residues. The germline V gene has CDR1 MDHEN and CDR2 SYDVKM. Deletions cut 4 bases from V and 9 bases from J, with 7 bases between. The CDR3 DNA is TGTGCCAGCAGTTCGGGATCTTCACCCCTCCACTTT. It translates to CASSSGSSPLHF.

The chain employs TRBV11-2 and TRBJ1-1, with D tentatively TRBD1 (6 bases). The germline CDR1 and CDR2 sequences are SGHAT and FQNNGV. The CDR3 consists of 15 residues. Trimming took 11 bases from V and 0 from J, leaving 19 bases between them. CDR3 DNA sequence: TGTGCCTCCACTCAGGGGCGGCGGATGAACACTGAAGCTTTCTTT. This encodes CASTQGRRMNTEAFF.

The chain couples TRBV23-1 to TRBJ1-1; unclear D gene. TRBV23-1 is noted as an ORF with a role that remains uncertain. This CDR3 is built from 15 residues. Trimming took 0 bases from V and 5 from J, leaving 13 bases between them. CDR3 loop: CASSQSRLEWTEAFF. The CDR3, as DNA: TGCGCCAGCAGTCAATCGAGGTTGGAGTGGACTGAAGCTTTCTTT.

Points on this clone: An end of the junction does not agree with germline; a read error may underlie this. The chain recombines TRBV7-9 with TRBJ1-2; D gene uncertain. Per germline, CDR1 SEHNR and CDR2 FQNEAQ (reference sequence). The CDR3 spans 12 residues. The DNA of the CDR3 is TGTGCCAGCAGCTTAGAACCCCCTCAGTCTTTCTTC. This encodes CASSLEPPQSFF. Drawing the rest from reference TRBV7-9 and TRBJ1-2, the complete variable domain is DTGVSQNPRHKITKRGQNVTFRCDPISEHNRLYWYRQTLGQGPEFLTYFQNEAQLEKSRLLSDRFSAERPKGSFSTLEIQRTEQGDSAMYLCASSLEPPQSFFGSGTRLTVV.

J is TRBJ1-6 and V is TRBV5-1, with D unresolved. Germline V gene sequence: CDR1 SGHRS, CDR2 YFSETQ. The CDR3 is 16 amino acids. Trimming took off 4 bases at V and 0 bases at J, with 11 bases between the two ends. The CDR3 spells CASSPTGGSYNSPLHF. The CDR3 bases are TGCGCCAGCAGCCCCACCGGAGGCTCCTATAATTCACCCCTCCACTTT. Full variable domain (remainder filled in from reference TRBV5-1 and TRBJ1-6): KAGVTQTPRYLIKTRGQQVTLSCSPISGHRSVSWYQQTPGQGLQFLFEYFSETQRNKGNFPGRFSGRQFSNSRSEMNVSTLELGDSALYLCASSPTGGSYNSPLHFGNGTRLTVT.

About this clone itself: Germline and junction disagree at one end, which may indicate a read error. This sequence joins TRBV6-5 and TRBJ2-7; 9 bases are shared with TRBD1. Germline V gene sequence: CDR1 MNHEY, CDR2 SVGAGI. This CDR3 comprises 15 residues. CDR3 coding DNA: TGTGCCAGCAGTTACCGGGGACAGGGAGTTGACGAGCAGTGCTTC. This translates into CASSYRGQGVDEQCF.